This is a list of T cell receptor beta chains from one sample in a study of cytomegalovirus exposure and HLA in healthy donors. Profiled with immunoSEQ multiplex PCR; TCRdb holds only in-frame clones, not every one. The table includes about 190,000 clones, roughly 81% detected once. Material for sequencing was PBMCs. Receptors originate from a woman in her thirties in good health and CMV-seropositive. Each CDR3 is given with its conserved first and last residue. D genes are given only for firm matches. Size is stated for part of the rows, as once, few or many counts, or as a class when the clone is expanded.

. TRBJ2-7 . TRBV10-3 TGTGCCACCACCCTGACAGTCCCAGGGAACGAGCAGTACTTC CATTLTVPGNEQYF
. TRBJ1-2 . TRBV30 TGTGCCTGGACCCGGTTCCCAGGGAGGAACTATGGCTACACCTTC CAWTRFPGRNYGYTF
few TRBJ1-1 . TRBV4-3 TGCGCCAGCAGCCAAGGAAACTTAGGGGACACTGAAGCTTTCTTT CASSQGNLGDTEAFF
. TRBJ2-3 TRBD2 TRBV15 TGTGCCACCAGCGTAGCGGGAGGAGATACGCAGTATTTT CATSVAGGDTQYF
few TRBJ2-3 . TRBV15 TGTGCCACCAGCAGAGATCATGTAGATACGCAGTATTTT CATSRDHVDTQYF
. TRBJ2-2 TRBD2 TRBV6-1 TGTGCCAGCAGTGAAGCTGGCGGGGGGTACACCGGGGAGCTGTTTTTT CASSEAGGGYTGELFF
once TRBJ2-1 TRBD2 TRBV20-1 TGCAGTGCTAGCGGGCAGCGGGGGAGGCTCTTC CSASGQRGRLF
. TRBJ1-3 . TRBV7-9 TGTGCCAGCAGCCCTCCAGGGCAAGCCTCTGGAAACACCATATATTTT CASSPPGQASGNTIYF
. TRBJ2-3 . TRBV4-1 TGCGCCAGCAGCAGACTAGGGTTGAGCCTCAATACGCAGTATTTT CASSRLGLSLNTQYF
few TRBJ1-2 TRBD1 TRBV5-8 TGTGCCAGCAGCTGGGACAGCCGCTATGGCTACACCTTC CASSWDSRYGYTF
once TRBJ2-3 . TRBV6-6 TGTGCCAGCCGGGGAAGCACAGATACGCAGTATTTT CASRGSTDTQYF
. TRBJ2-7 TRBD1 TRBV11-2 TGTGCCAGCAGCGGGACAGGGGTCTACGAGCAGTACTTC CASSGTGVYEQYF
. TRBJ2-1 TRBD1 TRBV4-1 TGCGCCAGCAGCCACCGGGACAGGGCCTACAATGAGCAGTTCTTC CASSHRDRAYNEQFF
. TRBJ1-1 . TRBV19 TGTGCCAGTAGTGCACGACGGGTCAGAGACACTGAAGCTTTCTTT CASSARRVRDTEAFF
. TRBJ2-2 . TRBV5-6 TGTGCCAGCAGCTTGTATCCGGGTACGACCGGGGAGCTGTTTTTT CASSLYPGTTGELFF
once TRBJ2-7 . TRBV6-1 TGTGCCAGCAGTGTAGTCTCGATTTACGAGCAGTACTTC CASSVVSIYEQYF
. TRBJ1-6 . TRBV4-3 TGCGCCAGCAGCCAAGATCCGAGGGTGAATTCACCCCTCCACTTT CASSQDPRVNSPLHF
. TRBJ2-1 . TRBV9 TGTGCCAGCAGCGTAGAGGGCGGGCCCCGTGAGCAGTTCTTC CASSVEGGPREQFF
. TRBJ2-1 . TRBV9 TGTGCCAGCAGCCGTACGGGTGACCCATACAATGAGCAGTTCTTC CASSRTGDPYNEQFF
. TRBJ1-5 . TRBV5-1 TGCGCCAGCAGCTCGGGACTGAGCAATCAGCCCCAGCATTTT CASSSGLSNQPQHF
. TRBJ2-5 . TRBV9 TGTGCCAGCAGCACCTCAACAGGGTTGGAGACCCAGTACTTC CASSTSTGLETQYF
. TRBJ2-7 TRBD2 TRBV4-2 TGTGCCAGCAGCCAAGAGAGATCCAGACTAGCGGGGGCCGAGCAGTACTTC CASSQERSRLAGAEQYF